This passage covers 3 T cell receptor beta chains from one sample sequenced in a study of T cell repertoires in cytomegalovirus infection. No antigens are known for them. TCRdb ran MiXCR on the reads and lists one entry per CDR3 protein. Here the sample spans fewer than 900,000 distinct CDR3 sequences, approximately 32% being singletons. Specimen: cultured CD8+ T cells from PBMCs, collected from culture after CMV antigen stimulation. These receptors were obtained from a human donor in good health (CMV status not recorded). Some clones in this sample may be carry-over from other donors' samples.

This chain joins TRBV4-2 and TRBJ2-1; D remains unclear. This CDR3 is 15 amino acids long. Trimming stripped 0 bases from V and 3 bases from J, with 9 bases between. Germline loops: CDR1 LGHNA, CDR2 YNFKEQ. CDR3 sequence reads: CASSQDLAGYNEQFF. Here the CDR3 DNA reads TGTGCCAGCAGCCAAGATTTGGCAGGCTACAATGAGCAGTTCTTC.

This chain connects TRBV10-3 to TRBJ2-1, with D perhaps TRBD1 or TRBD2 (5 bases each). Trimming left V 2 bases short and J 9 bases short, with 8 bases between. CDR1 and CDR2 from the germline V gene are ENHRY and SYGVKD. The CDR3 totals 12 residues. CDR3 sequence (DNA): TGTGCCATCAGTGAGGAGGGGCTTGAGCAGTTCTTC. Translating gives CAISEEGLEQFF.

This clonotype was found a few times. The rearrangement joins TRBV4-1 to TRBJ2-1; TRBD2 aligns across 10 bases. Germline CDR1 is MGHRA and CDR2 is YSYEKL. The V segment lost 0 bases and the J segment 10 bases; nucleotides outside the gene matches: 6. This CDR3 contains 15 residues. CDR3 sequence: CASSQDQRGGVEQFF. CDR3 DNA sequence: TGCGCCAGCAGCCAAGACCAGCGGGGGGGCGTCGAGCAGTTCTTC.